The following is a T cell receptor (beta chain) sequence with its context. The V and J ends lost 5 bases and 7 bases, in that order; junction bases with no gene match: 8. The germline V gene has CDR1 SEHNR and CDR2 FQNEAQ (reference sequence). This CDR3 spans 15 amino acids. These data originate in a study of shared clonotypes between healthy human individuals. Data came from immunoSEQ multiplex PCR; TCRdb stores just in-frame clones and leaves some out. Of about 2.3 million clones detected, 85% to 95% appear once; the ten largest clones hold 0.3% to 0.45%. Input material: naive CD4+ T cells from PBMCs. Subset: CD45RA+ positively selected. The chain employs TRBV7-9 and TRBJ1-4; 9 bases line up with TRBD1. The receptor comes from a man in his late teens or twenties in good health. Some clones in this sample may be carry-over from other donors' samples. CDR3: CASSQGGQGSEKLFF. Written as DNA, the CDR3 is TGTGCCAGCAGCCAGGGGGGACAGGGAAGTGAAAAACTGTTTTTT.